This TCR beta chain comes out of a study of neurological immune-mediated disorders. Each CDR3 protein gets one entry after TCRdb re-called the 5' RACE reads with MiXCR. The profile shows 81,000 or so distinct CDR3 sequences, roughly 13% of them singletons. Noted time point: longitudinal time-point 2. This clonotype was seen at least ten times. This clonotype was sampled from a female donor with HTLV-1-associated myelopathy (HAM/TSP). Sequenced material: PBMCs.

The CDR3 loop is CASSSRGASTDTQYF. Here the CDR3 DNA reads TGTGCCAGCAGCTCGAGAGGAGCCAGCACAGATACGCAGTATTTT. The chain joins TRBV7-3 to TRBJ2-3; D is undetermined. Germline V gene sequence: CDR1 SGHTA, CDR2 FQGTGA. The CDR3 length is 15 residues. The V end was cut by 4 bases, the J end by 0 bases, with 11 bases between.